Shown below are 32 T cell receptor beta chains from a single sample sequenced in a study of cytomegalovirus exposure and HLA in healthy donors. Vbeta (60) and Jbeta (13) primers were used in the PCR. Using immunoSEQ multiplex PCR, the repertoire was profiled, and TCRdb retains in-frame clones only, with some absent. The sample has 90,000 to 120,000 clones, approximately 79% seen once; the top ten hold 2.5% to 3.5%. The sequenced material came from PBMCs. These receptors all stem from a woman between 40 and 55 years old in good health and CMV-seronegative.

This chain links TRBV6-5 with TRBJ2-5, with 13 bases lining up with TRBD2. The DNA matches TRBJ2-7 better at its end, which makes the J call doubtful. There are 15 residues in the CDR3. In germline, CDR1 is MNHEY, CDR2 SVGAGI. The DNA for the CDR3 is TGTGCCAGCAGTTATCCGGGACTAGCGGGGAACGAGCAGTACTTC. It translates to CASSYPGLAGNEQYF.

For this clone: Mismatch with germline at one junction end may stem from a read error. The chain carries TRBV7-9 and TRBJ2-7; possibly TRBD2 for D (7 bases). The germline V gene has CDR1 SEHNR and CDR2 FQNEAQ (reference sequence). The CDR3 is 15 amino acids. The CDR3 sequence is CSSSPLGGPSYEQYF. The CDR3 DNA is TGTTCCAGCAGCCCCCTCGGGGGGCCCTCCTACGAGCAGTACTTC.

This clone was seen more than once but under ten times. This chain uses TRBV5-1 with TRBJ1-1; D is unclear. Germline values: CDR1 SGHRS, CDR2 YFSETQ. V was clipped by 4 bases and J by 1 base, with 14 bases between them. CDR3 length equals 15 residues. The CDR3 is CASSPTGRKNTEAFF. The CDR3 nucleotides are TGCGCCAGCAGCCCCACCGGGAGGAAGAACACTGAAGCTTTCTTT.

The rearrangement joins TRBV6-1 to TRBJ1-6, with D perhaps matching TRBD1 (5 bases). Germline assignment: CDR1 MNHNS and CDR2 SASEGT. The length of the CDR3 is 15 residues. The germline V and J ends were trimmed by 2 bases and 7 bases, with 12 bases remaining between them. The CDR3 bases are TGTGCCAGCAGTGAAACGCGACAGCTAAATTCACCCCTCCACTTT. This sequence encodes CASSETRQLNSPLHF.

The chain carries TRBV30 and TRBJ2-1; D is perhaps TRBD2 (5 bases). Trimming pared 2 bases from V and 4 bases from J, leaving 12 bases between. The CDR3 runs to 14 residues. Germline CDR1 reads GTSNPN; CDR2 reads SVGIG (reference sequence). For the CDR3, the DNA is TGTGCCTGGAGTCTTGGGCTAGCTTACAATGAGCAGTTCTTC. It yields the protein CAWSLGLAYNEQFF.

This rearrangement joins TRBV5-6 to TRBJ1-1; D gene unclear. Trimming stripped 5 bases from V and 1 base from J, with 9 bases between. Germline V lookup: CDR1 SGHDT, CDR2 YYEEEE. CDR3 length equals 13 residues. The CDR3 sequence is CASSYAGNTEAFF. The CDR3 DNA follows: TGTGCCAGCAGTTACGCAGGGAACACTGAAGCTTTCTTT.

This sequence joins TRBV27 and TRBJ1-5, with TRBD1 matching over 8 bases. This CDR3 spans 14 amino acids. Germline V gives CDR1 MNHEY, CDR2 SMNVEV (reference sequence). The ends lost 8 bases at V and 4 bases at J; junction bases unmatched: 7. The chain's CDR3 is CASVGQGANQPQHF. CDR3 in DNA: TGTGCCAGCGTCGGGCAGGGGGCAAATCAGCCCCAGCATTTT.

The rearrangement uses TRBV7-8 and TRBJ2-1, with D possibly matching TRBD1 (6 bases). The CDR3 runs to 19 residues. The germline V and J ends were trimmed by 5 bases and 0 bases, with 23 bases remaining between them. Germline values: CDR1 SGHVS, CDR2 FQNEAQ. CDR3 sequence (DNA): TGTGCCAGCAGCCTCGCCCGGGCAGGGGAGCTTAGCTCCTACAATGAGCAGTTCTTC. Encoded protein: CASSLARAGELSSYNEQFF.

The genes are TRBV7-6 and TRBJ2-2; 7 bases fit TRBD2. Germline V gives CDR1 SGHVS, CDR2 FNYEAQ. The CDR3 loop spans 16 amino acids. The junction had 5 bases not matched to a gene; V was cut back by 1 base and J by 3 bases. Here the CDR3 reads CASSLGAGRDTGELFF. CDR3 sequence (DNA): TGTGCCAGCAGCTTAGGAGCAGGGAGGGACACCGGGGAGCTGTTTTTT.

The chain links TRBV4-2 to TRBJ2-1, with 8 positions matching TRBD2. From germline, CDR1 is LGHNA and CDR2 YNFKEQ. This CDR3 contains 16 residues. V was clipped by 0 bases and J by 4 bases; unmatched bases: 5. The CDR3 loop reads CASSQDSPSGYNEQFF. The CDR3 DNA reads TGTGCCAGCAGCCAAGATTCCCCTAGCGGGTACAATGAGCAGTTCTTC.

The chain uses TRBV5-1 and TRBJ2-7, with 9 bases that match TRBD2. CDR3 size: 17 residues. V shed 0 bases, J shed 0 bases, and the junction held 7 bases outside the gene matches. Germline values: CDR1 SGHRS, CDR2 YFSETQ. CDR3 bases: TGCGCCAGCAGCTTGGTGGGTAGCGGGAGTAACTCCTACGAGCAGTACTTC. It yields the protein CASSLVGSGSNSYEQYF. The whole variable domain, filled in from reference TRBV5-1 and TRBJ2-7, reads KAGVTQTPRYLIKTRGQQVTLSCSPISGHRSVSWYQQTPGQGLQFLFEYFSETQRNKGNFPGRFSGRQFSNSRSEMNVSTLELGDSALYLCASSLVGSGSNSYEQYFGPGTRLTVT.

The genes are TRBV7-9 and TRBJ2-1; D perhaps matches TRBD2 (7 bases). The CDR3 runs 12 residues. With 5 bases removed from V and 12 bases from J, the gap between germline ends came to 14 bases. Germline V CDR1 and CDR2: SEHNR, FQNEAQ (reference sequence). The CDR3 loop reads CASSAGVRGQFF. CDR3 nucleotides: TGTGCCAGCAGCGCGGGAGTCAGGGGGCAGTTCTTC.

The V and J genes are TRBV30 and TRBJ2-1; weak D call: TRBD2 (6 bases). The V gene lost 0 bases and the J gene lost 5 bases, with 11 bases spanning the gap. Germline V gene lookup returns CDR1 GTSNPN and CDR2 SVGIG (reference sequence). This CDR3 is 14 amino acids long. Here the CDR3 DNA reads TGTGCCTGGAGTGTCGGGGGTCTCAACAATGAGCAGTTCTTC. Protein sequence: CAWSVGGLNNEQFF.

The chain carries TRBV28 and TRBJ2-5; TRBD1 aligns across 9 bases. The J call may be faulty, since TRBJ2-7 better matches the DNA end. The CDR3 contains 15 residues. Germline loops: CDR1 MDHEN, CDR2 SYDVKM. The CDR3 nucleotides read TGTGCCAGCAGTCGCCCCGGGACAGGGTTCAACGAGCAGTACTTC. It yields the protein CASSRPGTGFNEQYF.

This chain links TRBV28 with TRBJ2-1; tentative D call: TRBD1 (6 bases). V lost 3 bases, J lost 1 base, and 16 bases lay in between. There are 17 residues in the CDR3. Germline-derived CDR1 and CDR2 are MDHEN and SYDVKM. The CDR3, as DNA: TGTGCCAGCAGTTTGCTCAGGGGTTGGGTATCCTACAATGAGCAGTTCTTC. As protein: CASSLLRGWVSYNEQFF.

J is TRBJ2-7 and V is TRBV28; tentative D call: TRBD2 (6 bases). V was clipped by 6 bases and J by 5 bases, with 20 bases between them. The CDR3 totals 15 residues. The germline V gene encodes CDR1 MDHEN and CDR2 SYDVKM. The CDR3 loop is CASRASGLGSDEQYF. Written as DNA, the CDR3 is TGTGCCAGCAGAGCCTCGGGACTCGGGAGCGACGAGCAGTACTTC.

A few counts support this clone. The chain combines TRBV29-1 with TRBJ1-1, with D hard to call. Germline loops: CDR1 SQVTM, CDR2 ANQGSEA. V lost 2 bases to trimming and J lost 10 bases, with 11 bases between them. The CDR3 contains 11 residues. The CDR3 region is CSVENSGLAFF. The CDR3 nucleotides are TGCAGCGTTGAAAACTCGGGTTTAGCTTTCTTT. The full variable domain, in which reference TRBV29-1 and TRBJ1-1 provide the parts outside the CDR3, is SAVISQKPSRDICQRGTSLTIQCQVDSQVTMMFWYRQQPGQSLTLIATANQGSEATYESGFVIDKFPISRPNLTFSTLTVSNMSPEDSSIYLCSVENSGLAFFGQGTRLTVV.

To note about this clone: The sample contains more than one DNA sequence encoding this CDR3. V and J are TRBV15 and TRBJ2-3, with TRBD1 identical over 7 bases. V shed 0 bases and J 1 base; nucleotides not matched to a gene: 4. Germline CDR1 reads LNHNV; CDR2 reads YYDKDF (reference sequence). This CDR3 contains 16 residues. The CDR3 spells CATSRERGLRTDTQYF. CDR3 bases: TGTGCCACCAGCAGAGAGAGGGGGCTTCGCACAGATACGCAGTATTTT.

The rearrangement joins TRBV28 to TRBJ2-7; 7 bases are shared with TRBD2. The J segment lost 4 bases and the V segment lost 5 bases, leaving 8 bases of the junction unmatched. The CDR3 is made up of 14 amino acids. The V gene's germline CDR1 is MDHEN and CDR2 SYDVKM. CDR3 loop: CASSREGLGYEQYF. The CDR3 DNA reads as TGTGCCAGCAGTAGGGAGGGCCTCGGGTACGAGCAGTACTTC.

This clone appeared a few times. The CDR3 loop is CAISLAENTGELFF. For the CDR3, the DNA is TGTGCCATCAGCCTAGCGGAGAACACCGGGGAGCTGTTTTTT. The V call is TRBV10-3, the J call TRBJ2-2; 7 nucleotides align to TRBD2. CDR3 length equals 14 residues. CDR1 is ENHRY and CDR2 is SYGVKD in the germline V gene. Germline trimming cut 6 bases from V and 1 base from J; bases unmatched to any gene: 2.

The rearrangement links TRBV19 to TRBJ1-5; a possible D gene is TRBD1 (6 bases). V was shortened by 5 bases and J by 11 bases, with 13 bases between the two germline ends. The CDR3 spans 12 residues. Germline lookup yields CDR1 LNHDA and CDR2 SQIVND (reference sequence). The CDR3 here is CASSQGPSTQHF. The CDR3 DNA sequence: TGTGCCAGTAGTCAGGGGCCCTCGACCCAGCATTTT. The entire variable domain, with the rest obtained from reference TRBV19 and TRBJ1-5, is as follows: DGGITQSPKYLFRKEGQNVTLSCEQNLNHDAMYWYRQDPGQGLRLIYYSQIVNDFQKGDIAEGYSVSREKKESFPLTVTSAQKNPTAFYLCASSQGPSTQHFGDGTRLSIL.

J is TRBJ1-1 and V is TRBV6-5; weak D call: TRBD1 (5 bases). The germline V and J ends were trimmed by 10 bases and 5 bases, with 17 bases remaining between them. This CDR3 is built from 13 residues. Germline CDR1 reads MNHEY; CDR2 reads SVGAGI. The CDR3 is CATLGVTRTEAFF. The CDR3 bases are TGTGCCACCCTAGGGGTAACACGGACTGAAGCTTTCTTT.

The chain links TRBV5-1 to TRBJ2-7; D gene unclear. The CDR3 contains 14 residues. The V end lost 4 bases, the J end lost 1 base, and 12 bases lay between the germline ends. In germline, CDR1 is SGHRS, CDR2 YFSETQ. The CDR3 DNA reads TGCGCCAGCAGCGCGCCAAGGAGTTCCTACGAGCAGTACTTC. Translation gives CASSAPRSSYEQYF. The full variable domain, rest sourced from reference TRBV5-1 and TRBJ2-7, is KAGVTQTPRYLIKTRGQQVTLSCSPISGHRSVSWYQQTPGQGLQFLFEYFSETQRNKGNFPGRFSGRQFSNSRSEMNVSTLELGDSALYLCASSAPRSSYEQYFGPGTRLTVT.

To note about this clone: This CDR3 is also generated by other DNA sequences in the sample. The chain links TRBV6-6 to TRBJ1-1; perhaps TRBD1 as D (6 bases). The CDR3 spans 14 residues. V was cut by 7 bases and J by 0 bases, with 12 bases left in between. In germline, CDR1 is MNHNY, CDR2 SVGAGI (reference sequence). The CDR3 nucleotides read TGTGCCAGCACCTGGGACACATTGAACACTGAAGCTTTCTTT. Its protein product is CASTWDTLNTEAFF.

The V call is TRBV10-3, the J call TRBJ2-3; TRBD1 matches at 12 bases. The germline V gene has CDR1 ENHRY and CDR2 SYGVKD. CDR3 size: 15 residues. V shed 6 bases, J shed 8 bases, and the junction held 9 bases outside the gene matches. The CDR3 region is CAIRQPGTGGITQYF. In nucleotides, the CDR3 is TGTGCCATCAGACAACCCGGGACAGGGGGCATTACGCAGTATTTT.

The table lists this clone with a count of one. In DNA, the CDR3 is TGTGCCAGCAGCGCTACAGGGCTAACTGAAGCTTTCTTT. This encodes CASSATGLTEAFF. The V call is TRBV7-2, the J call TRBJ1-1, with D perhaps TRBD1 (6 bases). The CDR3 consists of 13 residues. Per germline, CDR1 SGHTA and CDR2 FQGNSA. Trimming pared 5 bases from V and 5 bases from J, leaving 12 bases between.

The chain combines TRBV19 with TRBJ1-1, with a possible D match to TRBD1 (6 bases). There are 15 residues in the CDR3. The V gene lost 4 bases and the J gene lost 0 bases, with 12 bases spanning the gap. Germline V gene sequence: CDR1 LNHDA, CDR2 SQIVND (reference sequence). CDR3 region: CASSTDSDLNTEAFF. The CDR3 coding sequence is TGTGCCAGTAGTACGGACAGTGATTTGAACACTGAAGCTTTCTTT.

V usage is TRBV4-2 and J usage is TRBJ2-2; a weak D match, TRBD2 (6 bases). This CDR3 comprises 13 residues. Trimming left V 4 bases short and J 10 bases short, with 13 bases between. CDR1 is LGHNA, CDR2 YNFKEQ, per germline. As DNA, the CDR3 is TGTGCCAGCAGCCTTGGAAGGGAGGAGGAGCTGTTTTTT. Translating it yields CASSLGREEELFF.

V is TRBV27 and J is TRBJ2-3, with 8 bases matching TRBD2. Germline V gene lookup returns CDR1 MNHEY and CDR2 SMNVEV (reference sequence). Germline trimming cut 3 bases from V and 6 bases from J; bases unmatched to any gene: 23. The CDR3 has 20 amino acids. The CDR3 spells CASSFGPRRAGATYRDTQYF. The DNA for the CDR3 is TGTGCCAGCAGTTTTGGGCCCCGCCGAGCGGGAGCGACGTACCGGGATACGCAGTATTTT.

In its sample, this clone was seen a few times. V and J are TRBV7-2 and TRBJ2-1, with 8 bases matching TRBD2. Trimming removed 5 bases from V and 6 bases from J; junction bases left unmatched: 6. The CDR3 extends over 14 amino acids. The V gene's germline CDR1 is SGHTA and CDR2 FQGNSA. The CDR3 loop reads CASSPGLGGNEQFF. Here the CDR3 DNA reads TGTGCCAGCAGCCCGGGACTAGGGGGCAATGAGCAGTTCTTC.

CDR3 amino acids: CASSPGDRGYGYTF. The CDR3 region has the DNA TGTGCCAGCTCACCAGGGGACAGGGGGTATGGCTACACCTTC. This chain connects TRBV18 to TRBJ1-2; 11 positions agree with TRBD1. V shed 2 bases, J shed 5 bases, and the junction held 1 base outside the gene matches. Germline V lookup: CDR1 KGHSH, CDR2 LQKENI. This CDR3 has 14 amino acids.

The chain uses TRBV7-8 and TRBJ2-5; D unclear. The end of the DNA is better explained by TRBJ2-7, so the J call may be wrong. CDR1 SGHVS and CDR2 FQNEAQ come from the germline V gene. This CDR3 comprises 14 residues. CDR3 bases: TGTGCCAGCAGCCCTCTATGGAGCTCCTACGAGCAGTACTTC. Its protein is CASSPLWSSYEQYF.